What follows describes a single T cell receptor beta chain. Its binding antigen is unknown. The input lacks base qualities; no much larger clone sits a single base away. This entry belongs to a study of T cells in Graves' hyperthyroidism and ophthalmopathy (dated by TCRdb to between 2018 and 2020). About the full investigation: Peripheral blood was collected at initial diagnosis, before any treatment. To identify TCR V-J signatures that set the groups apart, the researchers used a discovery cohort of more than 95 patients, made up of about 44 with Graves' ophthalmopathy and about 59 with stable Graves' hyperthyroidism. Prospective prediction of ophthalmopathy was tested in an independent validation cohort of 18 to 20 hyperthyroidism patients and 15 to 17 patients who later progressed to ophthalmopathy. The 75 to 100 discovery patients were divided at random into training and test sets in a 7:3 ratio. In roughly six Graves' hyperthyroidism patients, the study also compared T-cell repertoires from thyroid tissue with T-cell repertoires from blood. Following sampling, methimazole starting at 30 mg daily was given to hyperthyroidism patients, and high-dose intravenous methylprednisolone was given to ophthalmopathy patients. TCR Vbeta CDR3 sequencing of 135 peripheral blood samples (under 45 ophthalmopathy, about 80 hyperthyroidism and about 17 progressor patients) is reported in the paper.

Ophthalmopathy patients had moderately to severely active disease, with a Clinical Activity Score of 3 or more, a NOSPECS grade of 4 or more, and a disease duration of less than 3 months. Any patient with an uncontrolled infection, another autoimmune disease, pregnancy or lactation was excluded. Diagnoses were established on the basis of clinical symptoms, serum thyroxine and TRAb, thyroid ultrasound, and orbital computed tomography. Ficoll-Paque density gradient centrifugation was used to isolate PBMCs from 8 to 10 ml of fresh peripheral blood. Total RNA was extracted using Trizol reagent, and RNA quality was assessed on an Agilent 2100 Bioanalyzer. The TCR beta CDR3 regions were amplified from the RNA transcripts. The first round of RT-PCR for the TCR CDR3 was performed with the HTBI primer set and the Qiagen OneStep RT-PCR kit. The libraries were constructed in a second round of multiplex PCR and then size-selected and purified. The libraries were sequenced on an Illumina HiSeq2000 using paired-end 100 bp reads. For the original study's pipeline: Raw data were processed with SOAPnuke, discarding reads with adapters, uncalled bases, mean Phred below 15, or no exact constant-primer or identifier match. High-quality paired reads were merged with COPE v1.2.5, and unique nucleotide sequences were defined as clonotypes. MiTCR v1.1 was used to align clonotypes to the IMGT TRBV, TRBD and TRBJ reference segments. The analysis included only V-J combinations with a frequency above 0.0001, which together covered around 99% of the repertoires. The TCS score was defined as F50 (clonal expansion) divided by E x V (chaos), with BLOSUM62-based TCRdist calculated between CDR3 peptides within each V-J. Welch's t-statistics and random forest reduced 500 to 650 V-J features to roughly 13, which were used in a naive Bayes classifier (R e1071). Thyroid-blood repertoire similarity was quantified with the Morisita-Horn index. TCRdb passed the public sequencing reads through fastp at Q25 and MiXCR, retaining productive beta sequences. Each record represents a unique CDR3 protein, reported with the most common genes and DNA among its rows. These V and J calls originate from TCRdb's pipeline instead of the authors' own analysis. The sample has about 610,000 distinct CDR3 sequences on record, about 15% of them singletons. Of the sample, around 4.5% is held by the ten largest clones.

General findings and caveats noted by the study authors: In cross-validation, a model built on a 13 V-J signature told ophthalmopathy apart from stable hyperthyroidism with less than 90% sensitivity and approximately 84% specificity, and in testing the same model reached 80%/75%. Sample size was not statistically predetermined, and blinding of investigators to group allocation was not performed. Blood samples also contained most of the expanded thyroid clonotypes (frequency above 0.001), which suggests that blood repertoires may reflect thyroid immune responses. In validation, progression to ophthalmopathy was predicted by the model with around 70% sensitivity and approximately 78% specificity, a median of about 6.8 months before onset.

The CDR3 runs 11 amino acids, cysteine and phenylalanine included. Left in the record is the CDR3 DNA by itself, 33 bases read in frame from the first base. V and J lose 8 bases and 5 bases, and a span of 9 bases separates them. Via the germline V gene, CDR1 is MDHEN and CDR2 SYDVKM. The sample taken for sequencing was blood. This chain joins TRBV28 to TRBJ2-5; the D gene lacks a confident call. The TCR originated in a woman between 40 and 55 years old with Graves' ophthalmopathy. At the DNA level, the sequence is TGTGCCAGCCAAACAACGGAGACCCAGTACTTC. Translated, it gives CASQTTETQYF.